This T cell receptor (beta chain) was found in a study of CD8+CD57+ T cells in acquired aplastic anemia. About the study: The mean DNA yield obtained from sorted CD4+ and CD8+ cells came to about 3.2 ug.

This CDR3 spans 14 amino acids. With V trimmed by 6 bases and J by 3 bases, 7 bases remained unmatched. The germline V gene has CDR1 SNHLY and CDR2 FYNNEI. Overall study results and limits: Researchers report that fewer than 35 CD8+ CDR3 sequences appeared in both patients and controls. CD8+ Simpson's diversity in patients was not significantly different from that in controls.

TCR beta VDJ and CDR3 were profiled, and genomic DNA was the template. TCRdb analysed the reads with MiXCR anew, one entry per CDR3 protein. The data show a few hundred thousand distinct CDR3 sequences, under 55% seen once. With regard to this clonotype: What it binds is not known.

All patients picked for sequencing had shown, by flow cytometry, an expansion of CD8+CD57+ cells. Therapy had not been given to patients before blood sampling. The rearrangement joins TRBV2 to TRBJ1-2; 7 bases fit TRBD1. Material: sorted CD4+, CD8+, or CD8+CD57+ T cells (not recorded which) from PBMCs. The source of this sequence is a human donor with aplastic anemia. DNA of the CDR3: TGTGCCAGCAGCTACGGACAGGATGACTATGGCTACACCTTC. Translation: CASSYGQDDYGYTF. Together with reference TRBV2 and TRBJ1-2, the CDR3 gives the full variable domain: EPEVTQTPSHQVTQMGQEVILRCVPISNHLYFYWYRQILGQKVEFLVSFYNNEISEKSEIFDDQFSVERPDGSNFTLKIRSTKLEDSAMYFCASSYGQDDYGYTFGSGTRLTVV.